This T cell receptor beta chain stems from a study of T cell repertoires in cytomegalovirus infection. Overall study: Recently identified HLA-C-restricted CMV epitopes were used, and well-studied HLA-B-restricted CMV epitopes were used as well. Carrying CMV and the relevant HLA type showed in public TCR beta signatures. General study points: Clonotypes of TCR beta that were HLA-C-restricted and CMV-specific dominated the ex vivo response. There were carriers of CMV plus the relevant HLA, and cumulative public TCR beta family frequency identified them.

TCRdb redid the calling of the reads with MiXCR, one entry per CDR3 protein. The sample consists of some 940,000 distinct CDR3 sequences, around 32% of them appearing once. With regard to this clonotype: The antigen remains undetermined.

This CDR3 region has 17 residues. V lost 2 bases to trimming and J lost 4 bases; unmatched junction nucleotides: 12. Germline CDR1 and CDR2: SGHTA and FQGTGA. This TCR derives from a human donor in good health (CMV status not recorded). Some clones in this sample may be carry-over from other donors' samples. The chain uses TRBV7-3 and TRBJ1-2, with 8 bases identical to TRBD1. Here the sequenced sample was cultured CD8+ T cells from PBMCs, taken from culture after CMV antigen stimulation. The CDR3 loop is CASSLGARAGGVYGYTF. CDR3 DNA sequence: TGTGCCAGCAGCTTAGGTGCGCGGGCAGGGGGCGTCTATGGCTACACCTTC.